These 2 T cell receptor beta chains share one sample of origin, sequenced in a study of blood T cell repertoires in COVID-19. Profiling relied on immunoSEQ multiplex PCR, and the TCRdb table lists in-frame clones only, not all of them. The sample includes hundreds of thousands of clones, around 80% of them seen just once. The specimen sequenced was PBMCs or T cells enriched from blood (not recorded which). The receptors stem from a woman between 40 and 55 years old with acute COVID-19.

This chain links TRBV7-9 with TRBJ1-2; 9 bases line up with TRBD1. Germline trimming cut 6 bases from V and 12 bases from J; bases unmatched to any gene: 8. The CDR3 sequence is 12 residues long. Germline CDR1 SEHNR, CDR2 FQNEAQ (reference sequence). DNA of the CDR3: TGTGCCAGCAGTTCCACGGGACAGGGCCACACCTTC. Translating it yields CASSSTGQGHTF.

The V and J genes are TRBV6-5 and TRBJ1-2; possibly TRBD1 for D (6 bases). Germline assignment: CDR1 MNHEY and CDR2 SVGAGI. The CDR3 consists of 12 residues. V was cut by 7 bases and J by 8 bases, with 14 bases left in between. The CDR3 loop reads CASIHRVWGYTF. CDR3 DNA sequence: TGTGCCAGCATCCACAGGGTTTGGGGCTACACCTTC.